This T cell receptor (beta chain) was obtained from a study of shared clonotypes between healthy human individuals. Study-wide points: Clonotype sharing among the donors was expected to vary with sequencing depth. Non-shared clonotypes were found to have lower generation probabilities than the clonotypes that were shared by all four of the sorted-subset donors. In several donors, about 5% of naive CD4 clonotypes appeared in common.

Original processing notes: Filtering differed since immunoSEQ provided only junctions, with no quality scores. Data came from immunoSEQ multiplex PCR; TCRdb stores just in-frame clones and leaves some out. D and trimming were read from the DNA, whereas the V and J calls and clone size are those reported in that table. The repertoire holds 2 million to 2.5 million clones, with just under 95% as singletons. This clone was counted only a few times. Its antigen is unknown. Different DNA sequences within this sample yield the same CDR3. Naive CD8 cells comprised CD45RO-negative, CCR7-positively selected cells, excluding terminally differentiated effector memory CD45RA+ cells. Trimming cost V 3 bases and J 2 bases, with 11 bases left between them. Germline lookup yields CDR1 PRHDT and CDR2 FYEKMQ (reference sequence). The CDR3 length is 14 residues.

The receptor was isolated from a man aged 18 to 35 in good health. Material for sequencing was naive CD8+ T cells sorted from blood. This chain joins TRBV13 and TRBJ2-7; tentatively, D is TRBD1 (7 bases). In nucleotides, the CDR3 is TGTGCCAGCAGCTTGGAGGGGGCGGCCTACGAGCAGTACTTC. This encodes CASSLEGAAYEQYF.